This entry describes one TCR beta chain. The sample originates from a study of control samples from healthy donors and cancer patients. Sequenced by immunoSEQ multiplex PCR; TCRdb stores in-frame clones only, minus some. The sample comprises about 160,000 clones, roughly 94% of which are singletons, and less than 15% rests with the top ten. Per the germline V gene, CDR1 is WSHSY and CDR2 is SAAADI. The ends lost 2 bases at V and 2 bases at J; junction bases unmatched: 3. CDR3 size: 16 residues. The sequence derives from a man aged 55 to 70 with colorectal cancer. The sequenced material came from PBMCs. The genes are TRBV10-2 and TRBJ2-7; the match to TRBD2 covers 13 bases. The CDR3 DNA reads as TGCGCCAGCAGTGAGGTTACTAGCGGGGGGGCCTACGAGCAGTACTTC. It encodes CASSEVTSGGAYEQYF.